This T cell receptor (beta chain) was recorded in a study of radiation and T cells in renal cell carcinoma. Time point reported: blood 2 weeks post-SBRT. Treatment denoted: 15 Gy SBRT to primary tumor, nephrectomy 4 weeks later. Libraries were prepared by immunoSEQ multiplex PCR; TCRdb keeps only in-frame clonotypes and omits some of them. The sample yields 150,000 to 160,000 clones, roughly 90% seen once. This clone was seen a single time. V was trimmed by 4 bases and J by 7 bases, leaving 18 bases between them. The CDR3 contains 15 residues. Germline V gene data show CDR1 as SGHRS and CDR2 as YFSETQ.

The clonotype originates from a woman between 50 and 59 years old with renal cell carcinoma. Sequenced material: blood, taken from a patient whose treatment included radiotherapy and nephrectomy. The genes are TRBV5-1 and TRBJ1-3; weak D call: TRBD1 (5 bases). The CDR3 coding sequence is TGCGCCAGCAGCGGTGGTGGGGGAGGCCTCAACACCATATATTTT. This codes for CASSGGGGGLNTIYF.